These 31 T cell receptor beta chains were all obtained from the same sample, sequenced in a study of blood T cell repertoires in COVID-19 (TCRdb year 2020). Library method: the immunoSEQ multiplex PCR assay. The table comes from immuneACCESS by way of TCRdb, which keeps in-frame sequences with V and J called. Part of the clones is missing from these tables; in studies checked, under half for an unresolved V gene and the rest for unknown reasons. The sample data list 400,000 to 550,000 clones, and about 90% of these were observed just once. The ten largest clones represent under 2.5% of the sample. Sequencing used PBMCs or T cells enriched from blood (not recorded which). The receptors derive from a woman aged 18-35 years with acute COVID-19.

J is TRBJ2-3 and V is TRBV7-2; 10 nucleotides match TRBD2. The CDR3 contains 16 residues. V dropped 0 bases and J dropped 8; count of bases not matched to a gene: 8. The germline gives CDR1 SGHTA, CDR2 FQGNSA. The CDR3 DNA sequence: TGTGCCAGCAGCTTAGCGCTAGCGGGAGAGGTCGGTACGCAGTATTTT. Residues: CASSLALAGEVGTQYF.

The chain has TRBV7-8 and TRBJ2-2; possibly TRBD2 for D (5 bases). Germline values: CDR1 SGHVS, CDR2 FQNEAQ. V lost 7 bases and J 7 bases, leaving 16 bases between the germline ends. This CDR3 comprises 14 residues. The CDR3 nucleotides are TGTGCCAGCAAGTCCCGGGGAGTTGGCGGGGAGCTGTTTTTT. As protein: CASKSRGVGGELFF. Looking up the rest from reference TRBV7-8 and TRBJ2-2 gives the full variable domain: GAGVSQSPRYKVAKRGQDVALRCDPISGHVSLFWYQQALGQGPEFLTYFQNEAQLDKSGLPSDRFFAERPEGSVSTLKIQRTQQEDSAVYLCASKSRGVGGELFFGEGSRLTVL.

The chain is built from TRBV19 and TRBJ2-2, with a weak D call TRBD1 (5 bases). This CDR3 spans 16 amino acids. Germline V lookup: CDR1 LNHDA, CDR2 SQIVND (reference sequence). V dropped 2 bases and J dropped 4 bases, with 14 bases sitting between them. The CDR3 protein is CASSIKGKFITGELFF. The CDR3 coding sequence is TGTGCCAGTAGTATAAAGGGGAAGTTCATCACCGGGGAGCTGTTTTTT.

The chain employs TRBV5-1 and TRBJ2-5; D is perhaps TRBD2 (5 bases). This CDR3 is 12 amino acids long. Germline CDR1 is SGHRS and CDR2 is YFSETQ. The ends were cut back, 7 bases at V and 6 bases at J, with 13 bases in the middle. For the CDR3, the DNA is TGCGCCAGCCGGGTAGGCGGGCAGACCCAGTACTTC. As protein: CASRVGGQTQYF.

CDR3 DNA sequence: TGCGCCAGCAGTGACGGGACTAGCGGGAGTAGGGATGAGCAGTTCTTC. This gives the protein CASSDGTSGSRDEQFF. The V gene is TRBV10-2, the J gene TRBJ2-1; 14 bases are shared with TRBD2. Germline lookup yields CDR1 WSHSY and CDR2 SAAADI. V was clipped by 3 bases and J by 8 bases; unmatched bases: 6. The CDR3 length is 16 residues.

The V and J genes are TRBV6-5 and TRBJ1-4; the D gene is possibly TRBD1 (5 bases). V was shortened by 6 bases and J by 3 bases, with 11 bases between the two germline ends. The CDR3 is 14 amino acids. Germline V gene lookup returns CDR1 MNHEY and CDR2 SVGAGI. The CDR3, as DNA: TGTGCCAGCAGCCCAGGGTTGGCTAATGAAAAACTGTTTTTT. This sequence encodes CASSPGLANEKLFF.

The chain has TRBV19 and TRBJ1-4; D uncertain. The CDR3 sequence is 12 residues long. The germline V and J ends were trimmed by 6 bases and 12 bases, with 14 bases remaining between them. Germline lookup yields CDR1 LNHDA and CDR2 SQIVND (reference sequence). The CDR3 here is CASSIPSRELFF. The CDR3 DNA reads TGTGCCAGTAGCATACCCTCGCGAGAACTGTTTTTT.

The sample holds one count of this clone. V is TRBV5-1 and J is TRBJ2-5; 10 bases are shared with TRBD2. The junction had 6 bases not matched to a gene; V was cut back by 0 bases and J by 4 bases. The CDR3 contains 16 residues. Germline-derived CDR1 and CDR2 are SGHRS and YFSETQ. CDR3 sequence reads: CASSLGSSGGVETQYF. The CDR3 DNA sequence: TGCGCCAGCAGCTTGGGATCCAGCGGGGGGGTAGAGACCCAGTACTTC. Using reference TRBV5-1 and TRBJ2-5 for the parts outside the CDR3, the full variable domain is KAGVTQTPRYLIKTRGQQVTLSCSPISGHRSVSWYQQTPGQGLQFLFEYFSETQRNKGNFPGRFSGRQFSNSRSEMNVSTLELGDSALYLCASSLGSSGGVETQYFGPGTRLLVL.

CDR3 nucleotides: TGTGCCATCAGTGAGCGTAATCAGCCCCAGCATTTT. Its protein product is CAISERNQPQHF. The chain links TRBV10-3 to TRBJ1-5; D remains unclear. Germline V lookup: CDR1 ENHRY, CDR2 SYGVKD. CDR3 length equals 12 residues. With 2 bases removed from V and 4 bases from J, the gap between germline ends came to 3 bases.

This rearrangement joins TRBV6-1 to TRBJ1-4; 10 bases are a match to TRBD1. The CDR3 sequence is 14 residues long. V was pared by 3 bases and J by 6 bases, with 1 base of the junction left unmatched. CDR1 is MNHNS, CDR2 SASEGT, per germline. The CDR3 is CASSDGTGDEKLFF. The CDR3 DNA follows: TGTGCCAGCAGTGATGGGACAGGGGATGAAAAACTGTTTTTT.

The rearrangement links TRBV19 to TRBJ1-2; 10 bases match TRBD1. In germline, CDR1 is LNHDA, CDR2 SQIVND (reference sequence). The V segment lost 7 bases and the J segment 8 bases; nucleotides outside the gene matches: 10. The CDR3 has 14 residues. CDR3 sequence reads: CASTPGQGLSGYTF. DNA for the CDR3: TGTGCCAGTACTCCGGGACAGGGGTTAAGCGGCTACACCTTC.

The chain combines TRBV7-2 with TRBJ1-6; D unclear. The CDR3 totals 14 residues. The germline CDR1 and CDR2 sequences are SGHTA and FQGNSA. Trimming shortened V by 2 bases and J by 6 bases, and 8 bases separated the two germline ends. The CDR3 DNA reads TGTGCCAGCAGCTTAACAAGATCTAATTCACCCCTCCACTTT. It yields the protein CASSLTRSNSPLHF.

The rearrangement links TRBV4-3 to TRBJ2-1; weak D call: TRBD2 (6 bases). The CDR3 is 19 residues long. Trimming shortened V by 0 bases and J by 0 bases, and 18 bases separated the two germline ends. Looked up from germline, CDR1 is LGHNA and CDR2 is YSLEER. The DNA for the CDR3 is TGCGCCAGCAGCCAAGATCGTACAGCGGGCCAAAGCTCCTACAATGAGCAGTTCTTC. This translates into CASSQDRTAGQSSYNEQFF.

This sequence joins TRBV4-1 and TRBJ2-1; 13 bases line up with TRBD2. This CDR3 region has 15 residues. The germline V gene has CDR1 MGHRA and CDR2 YSYEKL. V was pared by 3 bases and J by 9 bases, with 5 bases of the junction left unmatched. CDR3 sequence reads: CASSHRTSGGIEQFF. CDR3 nucleotide sequence: TGCGCCAGCAGCCACCGGACTAGCGGGGGCATTGAGCAGTTCTTC.

CDR3 sequence: CASSPARVGLAGGSEQYF. The CDR3 region has the DNA TGTGCCAGCAGTCCCGCCAGGGTAGGTCTAGCGGGAGGAAGCGAGCAGTACTTC. The rearrangement links TRBV6-6 to TRBJ2-7; 11 bases agree with TRBD2. The CDR3 runs to 18 residues. Germline CDR1 reads MNHNY; CDR2 reads SVGAGI (reference sequence). V trimming: 5 bases; J trimming: 6 bases; junction bases outside the gene matches: 18.

The chain couples TRBV4-2 to TRBJ2-7; 7 bases match TRBD2. The CDR3 totals 16 residues. Trimming cost V 4 bases and J 5 bases; bases outside gene matches: 14. Per germline, CDR1 LGHNA and CDR2 YNFKEQ. The CDR3 here is CASSPGAGERVHEQYF. The CDR3 nucleotides read TGTGCCAGCAGCCCAGGCGCGGGGGAAAGGGTACACGAGCAGTACTTC.

The chain combines TRBV5-6 with TRBJ1-5; a weak D match, TRBD1 (6 bases). Germline V gene data show CDR1 as SGHDT and CDR2 as YYEEEE. V was pared by 3 bases and J by 4 bases, with 8 bases between. This CDR3 has 13 residues. The CDR3: CASSSDRNQPQHF. The CDR3 region has the DNA TGTGCCAGCAGCTCTGACAGGAATCAGCCCCAGCATTTT.

The chain links TRBV18 to TRBJ1-2, with 10 bases lining up with TRBD1. Germline CDR1 is KGHSH and CDR2 is LQKENI. CDR3 size: 16 residues. V trimming: 1 base; J trimming: 7 bases; junction bases outside the gene matches: 9. CDR3 DNA sequence: TGTGCCAGCTCACCACTAAATTCCGGGACAGGGGTTGGCTACACCTTC. It specifies CASSPLNSGTGVGYTF.

This clone was seen a single time. This rearrangement joins TRBV7-9 to TRBJ2-7; a possible D gene is TRBD2 (5 bases). The germline gives CDR1 SEHNR, CDR2 FQNEAQ (reference sequence). There are 13 residues in the CDR3. Trimming cost V 9 bases and J 3 bases, with 15 bases left between them. The CDR3 region is CARAELSGYEQYF. As DNA, the CDR3 is TGTGCCAGAGCGGAATTAAGTGGCTACGAGCAGTACTTC.

The chain has TRBV6-1 and TRBJ1-1, with D possibly TRBD1 on 5 matching bases. V lost 2 bases, J lost 0 bases, and 19 bases lay in between. Germline CDR1 MNHNS, CDR2 SASEGT. The CDR3 is 18 amino acids. The CDR3 DNA reads as TGTGCCAGCAGTGAACTCCCCCAGTGGGGCGACTTGAACACTGAAGCTTTCTTT. Its translation is CASSELPQWGDLNTEAFF.

This clone was seen a handful of times. The identical CDR3 is also encoded by other nucleotide sequences in the sample. The chain combines TRBV29-1 with TRBJ1-1; D unclear. Trimming took off 5 bases at V and 1 base at J, with 8 bases between the two ends. Germline loops: CDR1 SQVTM, CDR2 ANQGSEA. This CDR3 spans 12 amino acids. CDR3 loop: CSVPAGNTEAFF. For the CDR3, the DNA is TGCAGCGTTCCCGCAGGGAACACTGAAGCTTTCTTT.

The chain uses TRBV14 and TRBJ2-5; 8 bases fit TRBD2. Germline loops: CDR1 SGHDN, CDR2 FVKESK. Trimming at V came to 4 bases and at J to 5 bases, leaving 15 bases not matched to a gene. The CDR3 consists of 17 residues. CDR3 loop: CASSRRIAGRKVETQYF. CDR3 bases: TGTGCCAGCAGCCGGAGAATAGCGGGGAGGAAGGTCGAGACCCAGTACTTC. The full variable domain, rest sourced from reference TRBV14 and TRBJ2-5, is EAGVTQFPSHSVIEKGQTVTLRCDPISGHDNLYWYRRVMGKEIKFLLHFVKESKQDESGMPNNRFLAERTGGTYSTLKVQPAELEDSGVYFCASSRRIAGRKVETQYFGPGTRLLVL.

The rearrangement links TRBV5-1 to TRBJ2-7, with TRBD1 identical over 12 bases. This CDR3 is built from 14 residues. V lost 4 bases to trimming and J lost 5 bases; unmatched junction nucleotides: 4. CDR1 and CDR2 from the germline V gene are SGHRS and YFSETQ. CDR3 nucleotide sequence: TGCGCCAGCAGCGAGGGGACAGGGGGCCACGAGCAGTACTTC. Translation: CASSEGTGGHEQYF. Full variable domain (missing parts from reference TRBV5-1 and TRBJ2-7): KAGVTQTPRYLIKTRGQQVTLSCSPISGHRSVSWYQQTPGQGLQFLFEYFSETQRNKGNFPGRFSGRQFSNSRSEMNVSTLELGDSALYLCASSEGTGGHEQYFGPGTRLTVT.

The rearrangement uses TRBV12-3 or TRBV12-4 and TRBJ2-3, with 9 bases that match TRBD2. J gave up 6 bases and V 3 bases, and 1 base lay outside the gene matches. There are 13 residues in the CDR3. CDR3 loop: CASSFTSGDTQYF. The DNA for the CDR3 is TGTGCCAGCAGTTTTACTAGCGGGGATACGCAGTATTTT.

V and J are TRBV5-4 and TRBJ1-2; TRBD1 aligns across 7 bases. V gave up 1 base and J gave up 5 bases; unmatched junction bases: 8. CDR1 is SGHNT and CDR2 is YYREEE in the germline V gene (reference sequence). The CDR3 has 15 amino acids. In DNA, the CDR3 is TGTGCCAGCAGCTTGCTTGAGGGGGCGCGTTATGGCTACACCTTC. Translated, it gives CASSLLEGARYGYTF.

This rearrangement joins TRBV6-4 to TRBJ2-3; weak D call: TRBD2 (6 bases). Germline V CDR1 and CDR2: MRHNA, SNTAGT. V was pared by 0 bases and J by 6 bases, with 13 bases between. CDR3 size: 15 residues. CDR3 in amino acids: CASSDSMGGSDTQYF. The CDR3 DNA is TGTGCCAGCAGTGACTCGATGGGGGGATCGGATACGCAGTATTTT.

This chain joins TRBV5-1 and TRBJ2-2; no definite D call. The germline V gene encodes CDR1 SGHRS and CDR2 YFSETQ. The CDR3 is 15 residues long. Trimming shortened V by 1 base and J by 2 bases, and 9 bases separated the two germline ends. CDR3: CASSLFGPNTGELFF. The CDR3 bases are TGCGCCAGCAGCTTGTTTGGGCCCAACACCGGGGAGCTGTTTTTT.

This sequence joins TRBV9 and TRBJ1-1; perhaps TRBD1 as D (6 bases). The V gene's germline CDR1 is SGDLS and CDR2 YYNGEE. The V and J ends lost 4 bases and 8 bases respectively, with 12 bases between them. The CDR3 runs to 12 residues. CDR3 in DNA: TGTGCCAGCAGCCACCCCGACAGGGAAGCTTTCTTT. Translated: CASSHPDREAFF. Looking up the rest from reference TRBV9 and TRBJ1-1 gives the full variable domain: DSGVTQTPKHLITATGQRVTLRCSPRSGDLSVYWYQQSLDQGLQFLIQYYNGEERAKGNILERFSAQQFPDLHSELNLSSLELGDSALYFCASSHPDREAFFGQGTRLTVV.

The V call is TRBV29-1, the J call TRBJ1-1, with D unclear. CDR3 size: 14 residues. The germline V and J ends were trimmed by 5 bases and 7 bases, with 20 bases remaining between them. The germline CDR1 and CDR2 sequences are SQVTM and ANQGSEA. CDR3 DNA: TGCAGCGTTATCTATGACATTACCCCCGATGAAGCTTTCTTT. Its translation: CSVIYDITPDEAFF.

The sample holds a few counts of this clone. The gene calls are TRBV28 and TRBJ1-2; possibly TRBD1 for D (5 bases). The CDR3 contains 15 residues. V dropped 7 bases and J dropped 5 bases, with 20 bases sitting between them. CDR1 is MDHEN, CDR2 SYDVKM, per germline. The CDR3: CASNQDSGGYYGYTF. CDR3 DNA: TGTGCCAGCAATCAAGACTCCGGGGGTTATTATGGCTACACCTTC.

The chain is built from TRBV27 and TRBJ2-1, with D possibly being TRBD1 (5 bases). CDR1 is MNHEY, CDR2 SMNVEV, per germline (reference sequence). The CDR3 consists of 15 residues. V was trimmed by 3 bases and J by 7 bases, leaving 16 bases between them. In DNA form, the CDR3 reads TGTGCCAGCAGTTTCCGTAGGGGCCAAGTGAATGAGCAGTTCTTC. Encoded protein: CASSFRRGQVNEQFF.